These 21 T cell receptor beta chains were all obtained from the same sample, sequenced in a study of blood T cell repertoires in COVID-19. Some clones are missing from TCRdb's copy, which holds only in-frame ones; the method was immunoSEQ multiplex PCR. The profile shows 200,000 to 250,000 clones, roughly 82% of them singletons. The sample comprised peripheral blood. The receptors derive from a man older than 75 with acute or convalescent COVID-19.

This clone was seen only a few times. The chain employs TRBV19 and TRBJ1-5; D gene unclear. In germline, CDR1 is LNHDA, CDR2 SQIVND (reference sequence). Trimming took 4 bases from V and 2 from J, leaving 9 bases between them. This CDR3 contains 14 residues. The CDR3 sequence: CASSRSLGNQPQHF. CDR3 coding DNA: TGTGCCAGTAGTAGGAGTCTCGGCAATCAGCCCCAGCATTTT.

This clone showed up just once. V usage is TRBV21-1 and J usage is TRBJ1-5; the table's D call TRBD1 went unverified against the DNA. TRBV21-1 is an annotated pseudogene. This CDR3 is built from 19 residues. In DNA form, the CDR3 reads TGTGCCAGCAGCAAAGGGGGGAGGGACAGGAATTATAGCAATCAGCCCCAGCATTTT. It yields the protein CASSKGGRDRNYSNQPQHF.

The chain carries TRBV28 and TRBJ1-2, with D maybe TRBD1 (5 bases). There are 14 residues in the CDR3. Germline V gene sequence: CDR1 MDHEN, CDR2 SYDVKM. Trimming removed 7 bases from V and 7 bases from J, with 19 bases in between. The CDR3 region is CASTIGTLGTGYTF. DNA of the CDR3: TGTGCCAGCACTATTGGGACTCTCGGGACTGGCTACACCTTC.

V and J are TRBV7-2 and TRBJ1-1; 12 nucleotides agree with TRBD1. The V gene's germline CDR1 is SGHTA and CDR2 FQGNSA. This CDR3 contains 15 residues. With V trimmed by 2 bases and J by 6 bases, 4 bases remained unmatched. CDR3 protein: CASSLLGQGASEAFF. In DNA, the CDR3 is TGTGCCAGCAGCTTACTGGGACAGGGGGCTTCTGAAGCTTTCTTT.

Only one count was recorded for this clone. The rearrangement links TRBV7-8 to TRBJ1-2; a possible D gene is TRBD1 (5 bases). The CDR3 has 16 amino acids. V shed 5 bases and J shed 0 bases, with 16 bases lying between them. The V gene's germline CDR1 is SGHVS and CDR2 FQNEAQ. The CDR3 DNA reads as TGTGCCAGCAGCAACGCGGCGACAGTGTCTAACTATGGCTACACCTTC. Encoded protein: CASSNAATVSNYGYTF.

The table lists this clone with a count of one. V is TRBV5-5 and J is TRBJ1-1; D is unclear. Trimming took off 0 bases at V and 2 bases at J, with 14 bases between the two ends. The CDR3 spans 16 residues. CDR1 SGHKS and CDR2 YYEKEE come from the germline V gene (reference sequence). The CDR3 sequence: CASSLEVTTLNTEAFF. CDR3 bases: TGTGCCAGCAGCTTGGAGGTGACTACTCTAAACACTGAAGCTTTCTTT.

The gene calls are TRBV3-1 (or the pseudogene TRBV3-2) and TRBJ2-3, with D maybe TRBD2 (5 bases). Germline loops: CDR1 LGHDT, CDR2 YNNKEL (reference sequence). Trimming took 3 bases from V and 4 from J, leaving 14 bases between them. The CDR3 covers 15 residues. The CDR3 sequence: CASSQLVGAADTQYF. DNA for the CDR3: TGTGCCAGCAGCCAGCTAGTGGGAGCTGCAGATACGCAGTATTTT.

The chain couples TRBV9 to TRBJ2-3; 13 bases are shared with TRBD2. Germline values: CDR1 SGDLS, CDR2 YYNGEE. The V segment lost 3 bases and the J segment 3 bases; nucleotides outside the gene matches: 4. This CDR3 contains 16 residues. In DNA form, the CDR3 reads TGTGCCAGCAGCGCCGGGGGACTAGCGGGAACAGATACGCAGTATTTT. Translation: CASSAGGLAGTDTQYF. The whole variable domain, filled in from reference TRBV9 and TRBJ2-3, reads DSGVTQTPKHLITATGQRVTLRCSPRSGDLSVYWYQQSLDQGLQFLIQYYNGEERAKGNILERFSAQQFPDLHSELNLSSLELGDSALYFCASSAGGLAGTDTQYFGPGTRLTVL.

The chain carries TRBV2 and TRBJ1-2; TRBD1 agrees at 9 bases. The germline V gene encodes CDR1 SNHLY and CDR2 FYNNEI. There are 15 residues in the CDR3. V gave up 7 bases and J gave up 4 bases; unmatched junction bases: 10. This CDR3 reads CASIQTTGGAYGYTF. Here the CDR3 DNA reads TGTGCCAGCATTCAAACTACAGGGGGCGCCTATGGCTACACCTTC.

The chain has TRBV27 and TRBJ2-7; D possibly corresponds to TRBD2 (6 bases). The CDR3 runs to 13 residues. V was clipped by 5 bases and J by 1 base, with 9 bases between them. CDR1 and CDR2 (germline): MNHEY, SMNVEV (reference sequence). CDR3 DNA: TGTGCCAGCAGTGAGGCGGGATCCTACGAGCAGTACTTC. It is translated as CASSEAGSYEQYF.

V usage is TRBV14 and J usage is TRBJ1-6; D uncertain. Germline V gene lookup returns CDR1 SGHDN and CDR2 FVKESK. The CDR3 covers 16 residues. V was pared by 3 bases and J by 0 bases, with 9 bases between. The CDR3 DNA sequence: TGTGCCAGCAGCCACCTACTGAGCTCCTATAATTCACCCCTCCACTTT. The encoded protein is CASSHLLSSYNSPLHF. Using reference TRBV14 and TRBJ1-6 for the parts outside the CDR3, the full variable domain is EAGVTQFPSHSVIEKGQTVTLRCDPISGHDNLYWYRRVMGKEIKFLLHFVKESKQDESGMPNNRFLAERTGGTYSTLKVQPAELEDSGVYFCASSHLLSSYNSPLHFGNGTRLTVT.

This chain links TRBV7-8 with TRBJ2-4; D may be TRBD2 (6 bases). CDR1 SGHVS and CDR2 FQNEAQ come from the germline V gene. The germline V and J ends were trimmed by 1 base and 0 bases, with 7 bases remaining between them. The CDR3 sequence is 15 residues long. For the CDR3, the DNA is TGTGCCAGCAGCTTAGTCGGGAGAGCCAAAAACATTCAGTACTTC. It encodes CASSLVGRAKNIQYF.

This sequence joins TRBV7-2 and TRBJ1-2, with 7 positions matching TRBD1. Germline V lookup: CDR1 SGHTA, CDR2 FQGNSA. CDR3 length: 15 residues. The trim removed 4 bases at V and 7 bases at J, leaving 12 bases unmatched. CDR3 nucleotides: TGTGCCAGCAGCTCATCTTTGACAGGGACGAGTGGCTACACCTTC. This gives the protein CASSSSLTGTSGYTF.

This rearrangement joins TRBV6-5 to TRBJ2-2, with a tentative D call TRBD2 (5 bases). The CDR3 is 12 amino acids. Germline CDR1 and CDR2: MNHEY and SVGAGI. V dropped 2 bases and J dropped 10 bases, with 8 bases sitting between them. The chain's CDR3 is CASSYREQELFF. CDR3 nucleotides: TGTGCCAGCAGTTACAGGGAGCAGGAGCTGTTTTTT.

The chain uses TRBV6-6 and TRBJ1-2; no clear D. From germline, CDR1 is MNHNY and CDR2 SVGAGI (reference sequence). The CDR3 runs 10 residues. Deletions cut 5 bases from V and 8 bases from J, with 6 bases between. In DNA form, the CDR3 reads TGTGCCAGCAGTGGAGGAGGCTACACCTTC. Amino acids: CASSGGGYTF.

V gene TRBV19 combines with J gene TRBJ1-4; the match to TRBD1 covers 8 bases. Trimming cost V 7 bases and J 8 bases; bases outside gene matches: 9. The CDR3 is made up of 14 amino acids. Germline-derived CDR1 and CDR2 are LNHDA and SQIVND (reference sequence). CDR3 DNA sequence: TGTGCCAGTAACTCGGACAGGGTAGGCGAAAAACTGTTTTTT. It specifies CASNSDRVGEKLFF.

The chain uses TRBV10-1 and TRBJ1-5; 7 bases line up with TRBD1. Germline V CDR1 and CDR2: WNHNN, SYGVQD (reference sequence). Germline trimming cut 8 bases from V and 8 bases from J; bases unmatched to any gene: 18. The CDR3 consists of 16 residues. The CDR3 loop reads CASGSNTGAPLEPQHF. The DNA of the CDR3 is TGCGCCAGCGGATCAAACACAGGGGCCCCGTTGGAGCCCCAGCATTTT.

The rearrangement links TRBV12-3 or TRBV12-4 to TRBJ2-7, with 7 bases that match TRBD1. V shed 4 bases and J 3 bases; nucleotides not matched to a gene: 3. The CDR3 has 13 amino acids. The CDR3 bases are TGTGCCAGCAGTTGGACAGGCCTCTACGAGCAGTACTTC. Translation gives CASSWTGLYEQYF.

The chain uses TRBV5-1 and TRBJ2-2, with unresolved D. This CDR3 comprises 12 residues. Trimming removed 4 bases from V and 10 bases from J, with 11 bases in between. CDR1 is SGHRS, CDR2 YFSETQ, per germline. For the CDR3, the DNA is TGCGCCAGCAGCGGGTCAGGCACGGAGCTGTTTTTT. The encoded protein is CASSGSGTELFF. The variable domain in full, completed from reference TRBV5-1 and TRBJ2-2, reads KAGVTQTPRYLIKTRGQQVTLSCSPISGHRSVSWYQQTPGQGLQFLFEYFSETQRNKGNFPGRFSGRQFSNSRSEMNVSTLELGDSALYLCASSGSGTELFFGEGSRLTVL.

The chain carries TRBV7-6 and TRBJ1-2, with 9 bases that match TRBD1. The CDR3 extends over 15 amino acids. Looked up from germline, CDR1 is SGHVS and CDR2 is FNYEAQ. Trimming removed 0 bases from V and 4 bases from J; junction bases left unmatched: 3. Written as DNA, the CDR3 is TGTGCCAGCAGCTTAGCGGACAGGGGATTCTATGGCTACACCTTC. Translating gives CASSLADRGFYGYTF.

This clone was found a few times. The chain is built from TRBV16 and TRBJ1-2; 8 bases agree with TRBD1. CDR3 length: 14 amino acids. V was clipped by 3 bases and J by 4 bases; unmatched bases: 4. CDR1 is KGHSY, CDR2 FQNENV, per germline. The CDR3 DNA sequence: TGTGCCAGCAGCCAGACGACAGGGGTCTATGGCTACACCTTC. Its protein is CASSQTTGVYGYTF.